Below, 28 T cell receptor beta chains from the same sample are listed, as sequenced in a study of beta chain features in type 1 diabetes. Regarding the study as a whole: Shortening that was moderate but significant affected the TCRB CDR3s of Type 1 diabetes patients in all four CD4+ subsets.

No antigen has been assigned to these receptors. The investigators reverse transcribed all of the isolated RNA, so they sequenced expressed TCRB transcripts. Here immunoSEQ multiplex PCR was the method, and the copy in TCRdb shows in-frame clones only, minus some. Among 300,000 to 350,000 clones listed, about 13% were seen once. What was sequenced was naive CD4+ T cells from blood. All receptors come from a woman between 18 and 30 years old with type 1 diabetes.

The rearrangement joins TRBV6-6 to TRBJ2-5; 7 nucleotides agree with TRBD2. Unmatched junction bases numbered 4, after V lost 2 bases and J lost 4 bases. CDR3 length: 14 amino acids. Germline assignment: CDR1 MNHNY and CDR2 SVGAGI (reference sequence). DNA of the CDR3: TGTGCCAGCAGTTACGGGGCGGGAGTAGAGACCCAGTACTTC. This translates into CASSYGAGVETQYF.

This clone was observed a handful of times. The genes are TRBV11-2 and TRBJ1-1, with D hard to call. CDR1 and CDR2 (germline): SGHAT, FQNNGV. This CDR3 contains 15 residues. V was pared by 5 bases and J by 3 bases, with 16 bases between. CDR3 loop: CASSRSPIRDTEAFF. CDR3 bases: TGTGCCAGCAGCCGGTCCCCAATTCGGGACACTGAAGCTTTCTTT.

A few counts support this clone. The CDR3 loop is CASKDTENTEAFF. For the CDR3, the DNA is TGTGCCAGCAAAGACACGGAGAACACTGAAGCTTTCTTT. The chain uses TRBV2 and TRBJ1-1, with D hard to call. Germline assignment: CDR1 SNHLY and CDR2 FYNNEI. V was clipped by 7 bases and J by 1 base, with 10 bases between them. The CDR3 has 13 amino acids.

This sequence joins TRBV20-1 and TRBJ1-1, with D tentatively TRBD1 (5 bases). The ends were cut back, 6 bases at V and 2 bases at J, with 7 bases in the middle. Germline lookup yields CDR1 DFQATT and CDR2 SNEGSKA (reference sequence). This CDR3 spans 11 amino acids. CDR3 DNA: TGCAGTGCGACAGAAAACACTGAAGCTTTCTTT. Encoded protein: CSATENTEAFF.

There are a few counts of this clone. This chain links TRBV4-3 with TRBJ1-4; 7 positions agree with TRBD1. The CDR3 spans 15 residues. V gave up 1 base and J gave up 4 bases; unmatched junction bases: 3. Germline V gives CDR1 LGHNA, CDR2 YSLEER. The chain's CDR3 is CASSQGDRINEKLFF. CDR3 coding DNA: TGCGCCAGCAGCCAAGGGGACAGAATTAATGAAAAACTGTTTTTT.

The chain joins TRBV7-2 to TRBJ2-1, with D unclear. The CDR3 is 13 residues long. Germline lookup yields CDR1 SGHTA and CDR2 FQGNSA. V lost 4 bases and J lost 5, with 9 bases in between. CDR3 DNA sequence: TGTGCCAGCAGCTCAGACTGGAACAATGAGCAGTTCTTC. Its protein is CASSSDWNNEQFF.

The table lists this clone with a few counts. This chain uses TRBV2 with TRBJ1-2; D is perhaps TRBD1 (6 bases). CDR1 SNHLY and CDR2 FYNNEI come from the germline V gene. The CDR3 covers 14 residues. Between the trimmed V and J ends, which lost 7 bases and 6 bases, there was a span of 18 bases. CDR3 protein: CASNTQGSGDGYTF. The CDR3 coding sequence is TGTGCCAGCAACACACAGGGAAGCGGGGATGGCTACACCTTC.

In this sample, this clone turned up a few times. This chain links TRBV28 with TRBJ2-1; 11 bases agree with TRBD2. J was trimmed by 7 bases and V by 2 bases; bases with no gene match: 10. CDR1 MDHEN and CDR2 SYDVKM come from the germline V gene. The CDR3 runs 17 residues. CDR3: CASSLDPLAGEVNEQFF. CDR3 nucleotides: TGTGCCAGCAGTTTAGACCCACTAGCGGGAGAGGTGAATGAGCAGTTCTTC.

This clone was seen only a few times. The gene calls are TRBV12-5 and TRBJ2-1; 9 bases agree with TRBD2. J gave up 15 bases and V 1 base, and 4 bases lay outside the gene matches. This CDR3 is built from 12 residues. The germline CDR1 and CDR2 sequences are LGHNT and FRNRAP. The CDR3 region has the DNA TGTGCTAGTGGTTTGGATGGGACTAGCAGGTTCTTC. The encoded protein is CASGLDGTSRFF.

The rearrangement uses TRBV2 and TRBJ2-1; 13 bases line up with TRBD2. V dropped 4 bases and J dropped 8; count of bases not matched to a gene: 5. The CDR3 totals 15 residues. CDR1 is SNHLY and CDR2 is FYNNEI in the germline V gene. CDR3 in amino acids: CASSVTSGRWYEQFF. The CDR3 region has the DNA TGTGCCAGCAGTGTGACTAGCGGGAGGTGGTATGAGCAGTTCTTC. Complete variable domain (other parts from reference TRBV2 and TRBJ2-1): EPEVTQTPSHQVTQMGQEVILRCVPISNHLYFYWYRQILGQKVEFLVSFYNNEISEKSEIFDDQFSVERPDGSNFTLKIRSTKLEDSAMYFCASSVTSGRWYEQFFGPGTRLTVL.

The sample holds a few counts of this clone. The rearrangement uses TRBV28 and TRBJ2-4; 7 nucleotides align to TRBD2. The ends lost 3 bases at V and 1 base at J; junction bases unmatched: 0. Germline V gives CDR1 MDHEN, CDR2 SYDVKM. The CDR3 totals 14 residues. The CDR3 nucleotides read TGTGCCAGCAGTTTGGGGGGGGCCAAAAACATTCAGTACTTC. It codes for CASSLGGAKNIQYF.

The chain joins TRBV7-3 to TRBJ2-3; a possible D gene is TRBD2 (6 bases). V was cut by 1 base and J by 4 bases, with 12 bases left in between. This CDR3 contains 15 residues. Germline-derived CDR1 and CDR2 are SGHTA and FQGTGA. Here the CDR3 reads CASSLMGGEADTQYF. In DNA form, the CDR3 reads TGTGCCAGCAGCTTAATGGGGGGAGAGGCAGATACGCAGTATTTT.

V is TRBV9 and J is TRBJ1-2; D is unclear. The V end was cut by 4 bases, the J end by 4 bases, with 14 bases between. Germline-derived CDR1 and CDR2 are SGDLS and YYNGEE. The CDR3 spans 14 residues. The CDR3 loop reads CASSLRGAGYGYTF. CDR3 nucleotides: TGTGCCAGCAGCCTAAGAGGCGCCGGCTATGGCTACACCTTC.

The V and J genes are TRBV10-3 and TRBJ2-1, with D unresolved. This CDR3 has 10 amino acids. V lost 8 bases, J lost 8 bases, and 7 bases lay in between. Germline values: CDR1 ENHRY, CDR2 SYGVKD. Here the CDR3 reads CAIGTDEQFF. As DNA, the CDR3 is TGTGCCATCGGAACAGATGAGCAGTTCTTC.

V is TRBV1 and J is TRBJ2-7; the D segment call TRBD2 is taken from the table without a DNA check. TRBV1 is a listed pseudogene. The CDR3 runs to 15 residues. The CDR3 DNA reads TGCACCAGCAGCCAAGATTATTACGGGAGGGACGAGCAGTACGTC. This translates into CTSSQDYYGRDEQYV.

This chain joins TRBV18 and TRBJ2-7, with TRBD1 matching 10 bases. The J segment lost 0 bases and the V segment lost 8 bases, leaving 4 bases of the junction unmatched. The CDR3 length is 14 residues. The germline V gene encodes CDR1 KGHSH and CDR2 LQKENI. CDR3 residues: CASMGQGTSYEQYF. Here the CDR3 DNA reads TGTGCCAGCATGGGACAGGGGACCTCCTACGAGCAGTACTTC.

This chain connects TRBV9 to TRBJ2-1, with 9 nucleotides matching TRBD2. The CDR3 has 15 residues. The ends lost 4 bases at V and 5 bases at J; junction bases unmatched: 7. CDR1 is SGDLS and CDR2 is YYNGEE in the germline V gene. The CDR3 nucleotides read TGTGCCAGCAGCCCCGGGACTAGCAGCAACAATGAGCAGTTCTTC. Its protein is CASSPGTSSNNEQFF.

The genes are TRBV18 and TRBJ1-2, with TRBD1 as a possible D gene (5 bases). V was cut by 6 bases and J by 8 bases, with 13 bases left in between. Germline CDR1 reads KGHSH; CDR2 reads LQKENI. This CDR3 region has 12 residues. In DNA, the CDR3 is TGTGCCAGCTCCCTAGGGGAACGAGGCTACACCTTC. Translated: CASSLGERGYTF.

Ten or more counts support this clone. This rearrangement joins TRBV23-1 to TRBJ2-4, with D possibly TRBD1 on 6 matching bases. TRBV23-1 is annotated as an ORF whose role is uncertain. Trimming took 3 bases from V and 0 from J, leaving 15 bases between them. This CDR3 comprises 17 residues. The CDR3 DNA reads as TGCGCCAGCAGTCACCCCACCGGGACACGAGCCAAAAACATTCAGTACTTC. It codes for CASSHPTGTRAKNIQYF.

This clone turned up a few times. This chain links TRBV5-6 with TRBJ2-1; TRBD1 aligns across 7 bases. J gave up 12 bases and V 5 bases, and 8 bases lay outside the gene matches. Germline CDR1 is SGHDT and CDR2 is YYEEEE. CDR3 length: 12 residues. CDR3 residues: CASRRLRDRQFF. The CDR3 nucleotides read TGTGCCAGCAGGCGACTCCGGGACAGGCAGTTCTTC.

This chain links TRBV6-1 with TRBJ2-4; possibly TRBD2 for D (5 bases). From germline, CDR1 is MNHNS and CDR2 SASEGT. This CDR3 is 14 amino acids long. V shed 1 base and J shed 6 bases, with 10 bases lying between them. CDR3 sequence: CASSEVASRNIQYF. The CDR3 DNA reads as TGTGCCAGCAGTGAAGTCGCTAGCCGAAACATTCAGTACTTC.

The table lists this clone with a few counts. The gene calls are TRBV11-2 and TRBJ1-2, with D tentatively TRBD1 (6 bases). Germline values: CDR1 SGHAT, CDR2 FQNNGV. The CDR3 sequence is 18 residues long. V gave up 5 bases and J gave up 8 bases, with 30 bases separating them. The CDR3 sequence is CASSILQGPPRSPEGYTF. Written as DNA, the CDR3 is TGTGCCAGCAGCATCCTACAGGGTCCTCCTCGATCTCCAGAGGGCTACACCTTC.

The V gene is TRBV10-3, the J gene TRBJ2-5, with no clear D. Deletions cut 8 bases from V and 1 base from J, with 11 bases between. This CDR3 region has 13 residues. CDR1 ENHRY and CDR2 SYGVKD come from the germline V gene. Written as DNA, the CDR3 is TGTGCCATCGAAGAGCGCCTCCAAGAGACCCAGTACTTC. Encoded protein: CAIEERLQETQYF.

This chain connects TRBV4-2 to TRBJ2-4; 9 bases are shared with TRBD2. This CDR3 spans 18 amino acids. The germline gives CDR1 LGHNA, CDR2 YNFKEQ. Germline trimming cut 3 bases from V and 0 bases from J; bases unmatched to any gene: 9. The CDR3 sequence: CASSQRLAVGLAKNIQYF. DNA of the CDR3: TGTGCCAGCAGCCAGAGACTAGCGGTTGGTCTAGCCAAAAACATTCAGTACTTC.

The chain uses TRBV19 and TRBJ2-3, with 10 nucleotides matching TRBD2. The junction had 5 bases not matched to a gene; V was cut back by 10 bases and J by 1 base. The CDR3 totals 14 residues. Germline-derived CDR1 and CDR2 are LNHDA and SQIVND (reference sequence). CDR3 sequence reads: CATTLAGGTDTQYF. CDR3 nucleotides: TGTGCCACGACGCTAGCGGGAGGCACAGATACGCAGTATTTT.

The chain joins TRBV28 to TRBJ1-5; weak D call: TRBD1 (5 bases). CDR1 is MDHEN and CDR2 is SYDVKM in the germline V gene. The V gene lost 7 bases and the J gene lost 8 bases, with 18 bases spanning the gap. This CDR3 region has 14 residues. CDR3 sequence reads: CASTMGQGSEPQHF. CDR3 coding DNA: TGTGCCAGCACTATGGGGCAGGGCTCTGAGCCCCAGCATTTT.

This clone showed up just a few times. V usage is TRBV9 and J usage is TRBJ1-3; D is uncertain. From germline, CDR1 is SGDLS and CDR2 YYNGEE. The CDR3 spans 16 residues. V lost 0 bases and J lost 0, with 10 bases in between. CDR3 amino acids: CASSVATSSSGNTIYF. The CDR3 nucleotides read TGTGCCAGCAGCGTAGCTACTTCCTCCTCTGGAAACACCATATATTTT.

This clone has just a few counts. The CDR3 DNA reads TGTGCCTGGAGTGGCGAGTCCGGGACAGGGGGCACTGGGGCCAACGTCCTGACTTTC. This sequence encodes CAWSGESGTGGTGANVLTF. The chain recombines TRBV30 with TRBJ2-6; 12 bases agree with TRBD1. Looked up from germline, CDR1 is GTSNPN and CDR2 is SVGIG (reference sequence). The CDR3 consists of 19 residues. J lost 2 bases, V lost 1 base, and 9 bases had no gene match.